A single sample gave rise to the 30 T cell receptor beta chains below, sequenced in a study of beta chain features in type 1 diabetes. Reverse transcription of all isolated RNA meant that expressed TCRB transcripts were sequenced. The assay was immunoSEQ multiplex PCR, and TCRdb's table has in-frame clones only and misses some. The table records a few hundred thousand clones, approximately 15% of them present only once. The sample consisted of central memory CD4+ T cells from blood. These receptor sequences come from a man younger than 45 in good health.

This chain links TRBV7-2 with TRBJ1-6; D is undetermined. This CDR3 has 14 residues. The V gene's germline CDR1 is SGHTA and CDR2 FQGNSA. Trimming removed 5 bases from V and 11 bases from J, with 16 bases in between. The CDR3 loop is CASSQTYDVPPLHF. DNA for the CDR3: TGTGCCAGCAGCCAAACCTATGACGTGCCACCCCTCCACTTT. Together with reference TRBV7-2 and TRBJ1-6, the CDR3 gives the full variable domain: GAGVSQSPSNKVTEKGKDVELRCDPISGHTALYWYRQSLGQGLEFLIYFQGNSAPDKSGLPSDRFSAERTGGSVSTLTIQRTQQEDSAVYLCASSQTYDVPPLHFGNGTRLTVT.

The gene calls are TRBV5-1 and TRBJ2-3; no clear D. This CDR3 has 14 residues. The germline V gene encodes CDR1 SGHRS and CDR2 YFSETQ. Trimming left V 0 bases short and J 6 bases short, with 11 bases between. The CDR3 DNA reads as TGCGCCAGCAGCTTGGGGAGCTTTAGGGATACGCAGTATTTT. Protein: CASSLGSFRDTQYF.

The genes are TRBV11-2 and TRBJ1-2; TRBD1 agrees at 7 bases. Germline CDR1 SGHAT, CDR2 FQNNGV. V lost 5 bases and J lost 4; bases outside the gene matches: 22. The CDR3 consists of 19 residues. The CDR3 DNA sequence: TGTGCCAGCAGCCCAGGGGGAAGCGCGACAGCCGAAACCCGCTATGGCTACACCTTC. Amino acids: CASSPGGSATAETRYGYTF.

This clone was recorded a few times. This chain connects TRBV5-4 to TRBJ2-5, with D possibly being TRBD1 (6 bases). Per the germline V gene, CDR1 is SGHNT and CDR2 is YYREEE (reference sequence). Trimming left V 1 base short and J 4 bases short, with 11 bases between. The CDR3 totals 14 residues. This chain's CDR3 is CASSLQTGAETQYF. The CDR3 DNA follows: TGTGCCAGCAGCTTGCAGACAGGAGCAGAGACCCAGTACTTC.

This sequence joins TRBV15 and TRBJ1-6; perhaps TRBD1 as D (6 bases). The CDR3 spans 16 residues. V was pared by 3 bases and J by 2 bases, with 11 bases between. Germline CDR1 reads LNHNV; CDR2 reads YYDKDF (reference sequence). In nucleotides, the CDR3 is TGTGCCACCAGCAGTAAAACAGGGCCCTATAATTCACCCCTCCACTTT. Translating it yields CATSSKTGPYNSPLHF. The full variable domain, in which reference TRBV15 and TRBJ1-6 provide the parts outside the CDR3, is DAMVIQNPRYQVTQFGKPVTLSCSQTLNHNVMYWYQQKSSQAPKLLFHYYDKDFNNEADTPDNFQSRRPNTSFCFLDIRSPGLGDTAMYLCATSSKTGPYNSPLHFGNGTRLTVT.

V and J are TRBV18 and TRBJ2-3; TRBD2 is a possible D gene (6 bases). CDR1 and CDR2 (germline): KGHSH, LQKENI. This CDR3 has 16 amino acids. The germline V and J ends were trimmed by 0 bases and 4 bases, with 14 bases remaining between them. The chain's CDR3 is CASSPPVASDPDTQYF. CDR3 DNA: TGTGCCAGCTCACCACCGGTAGCTAGCGACCCAGATACGCAGTATTTT.

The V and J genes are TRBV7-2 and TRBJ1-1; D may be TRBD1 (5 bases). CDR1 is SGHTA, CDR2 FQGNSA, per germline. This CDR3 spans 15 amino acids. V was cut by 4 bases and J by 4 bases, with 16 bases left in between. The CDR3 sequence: CASSSSRAMGTEAFF. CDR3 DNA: TGTGCCAGCAGCTCGTCCAGGGCCATGGGCACTGAAGCTTTCTTT.

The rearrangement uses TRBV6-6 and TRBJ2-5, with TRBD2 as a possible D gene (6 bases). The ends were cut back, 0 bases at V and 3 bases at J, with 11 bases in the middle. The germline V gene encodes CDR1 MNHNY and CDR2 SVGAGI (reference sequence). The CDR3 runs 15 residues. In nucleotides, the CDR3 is TGTGCCAGCAGTTACTCTCCTAGCGTTAAAGAGACCCAGTACTTC. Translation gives CASSYSPSVKETQYF.

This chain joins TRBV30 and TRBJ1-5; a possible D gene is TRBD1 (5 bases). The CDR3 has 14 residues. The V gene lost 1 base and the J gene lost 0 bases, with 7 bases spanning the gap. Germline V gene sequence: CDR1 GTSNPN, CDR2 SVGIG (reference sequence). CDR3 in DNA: TGTGCCTGGAGTGGGGACGATAGCAATCAGCCCCAGCATTTT. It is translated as CAWSGDDSNQPQHF.

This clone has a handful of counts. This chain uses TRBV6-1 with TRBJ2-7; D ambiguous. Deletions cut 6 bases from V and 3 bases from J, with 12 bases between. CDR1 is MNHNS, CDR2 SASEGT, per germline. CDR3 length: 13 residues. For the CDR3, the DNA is TGTGCCAGCAGCATGGAAGCAAACTACGAGCAGTACTTC. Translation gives CASSMEANYEQYF.

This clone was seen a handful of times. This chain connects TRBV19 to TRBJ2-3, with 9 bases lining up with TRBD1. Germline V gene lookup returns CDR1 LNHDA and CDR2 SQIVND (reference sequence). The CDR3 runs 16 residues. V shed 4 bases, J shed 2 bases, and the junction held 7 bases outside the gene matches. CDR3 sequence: CASSTRGTGLTDTQYF. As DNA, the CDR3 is TGTGCCAGTAGTACCCGAGGGACAGGGCTCACAGATACGCAGTATTTT.

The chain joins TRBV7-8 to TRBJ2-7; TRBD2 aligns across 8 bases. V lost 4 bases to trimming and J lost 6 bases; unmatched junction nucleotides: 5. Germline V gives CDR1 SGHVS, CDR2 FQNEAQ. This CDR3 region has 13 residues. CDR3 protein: CASSYPGGGEQYV. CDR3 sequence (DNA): TGTGCCAGCAGCTACCCCGGGGGGGGCGAGCAGTACGTC.

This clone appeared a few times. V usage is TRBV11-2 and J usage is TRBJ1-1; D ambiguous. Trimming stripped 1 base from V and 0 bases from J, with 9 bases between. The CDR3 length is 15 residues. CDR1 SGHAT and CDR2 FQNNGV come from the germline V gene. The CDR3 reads CASSLAGSLNTEAFF. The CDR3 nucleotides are TGTGCCAGCAGCTTAGCAGGCAGTTTGAACACTGAAGCTTTCTTT.

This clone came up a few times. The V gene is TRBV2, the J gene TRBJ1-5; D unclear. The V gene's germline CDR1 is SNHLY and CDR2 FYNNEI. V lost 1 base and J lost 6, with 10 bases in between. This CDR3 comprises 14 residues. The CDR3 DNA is TGTGCCAGCAGTGAAGAAAAGGGCGGTCAGCCCCAGCATTTT. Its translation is CASSEEKGGQPQHF.

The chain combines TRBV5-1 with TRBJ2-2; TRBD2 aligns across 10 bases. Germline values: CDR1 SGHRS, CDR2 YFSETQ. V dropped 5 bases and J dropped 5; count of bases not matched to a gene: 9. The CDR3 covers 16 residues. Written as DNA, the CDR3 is TGCGCCAGCAGTGGAGCGGGAGGGCCCAGGACCGGGGAGCTGTTTTTT. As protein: CASSGAGGPRTGELFF. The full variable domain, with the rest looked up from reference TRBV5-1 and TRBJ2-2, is KAGVTQTPRYLIKTRGQQVTLSCSPISGHRSVSWYQQTPGQGLQFLFEYFSETQRNKGNFPGRFSGRQFSNSRSEMNVSTLELGDSALYLCASSGAGGPRTGELFFGEGSRLTVL.

The CDR3 nucleotides read TGTGCCAGCAGTACAGCGAAACGGGGCTATGGCTACACCTTC. Protein: CASSTAKRGYGYTF. The chain is built from TRBV6-1 and TRBJ1-2; D gene ambiguous. Trimming stripped 5 bases from V and 4 bases from J, with 14 bases between. There are 14 residues in the CDR3. Germline CDR1 is MNHNS and CDR2 is SASEGT.

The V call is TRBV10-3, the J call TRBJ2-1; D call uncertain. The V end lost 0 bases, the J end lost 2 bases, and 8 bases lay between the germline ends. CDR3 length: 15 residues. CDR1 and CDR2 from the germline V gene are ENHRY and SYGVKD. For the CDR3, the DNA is TGTGCCATCAGTGAGTCAAGGGAAGCCTACAATGAGCAGTTCTTC. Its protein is CAISESREAYNEQFF.

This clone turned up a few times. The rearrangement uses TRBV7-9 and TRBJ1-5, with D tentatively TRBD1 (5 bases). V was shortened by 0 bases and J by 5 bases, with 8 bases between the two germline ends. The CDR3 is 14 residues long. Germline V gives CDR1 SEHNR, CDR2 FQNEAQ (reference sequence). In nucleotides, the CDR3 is TGTGCCAGCAGCTTAGCGCGGGGGGATCAGCCCCAGCATTTT. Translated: CASSLARGDQPQHF.

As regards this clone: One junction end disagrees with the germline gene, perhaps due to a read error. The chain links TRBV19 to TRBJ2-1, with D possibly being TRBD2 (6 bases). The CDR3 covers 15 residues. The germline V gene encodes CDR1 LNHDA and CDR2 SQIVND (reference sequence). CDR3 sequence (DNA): TGTGCCAGTAGTATAGTCGGCGGGATACGGTATGAACAGTTCTTC. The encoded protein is CASSIVGGIRYEQFF.

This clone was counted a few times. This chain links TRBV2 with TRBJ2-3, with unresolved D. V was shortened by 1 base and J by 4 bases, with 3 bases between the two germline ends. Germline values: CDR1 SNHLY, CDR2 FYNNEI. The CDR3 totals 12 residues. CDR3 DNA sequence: TGTGCCAGCAGTGAAGAGTCAGATACGCAGTATTTT. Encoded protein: CASSEESDTQYF.

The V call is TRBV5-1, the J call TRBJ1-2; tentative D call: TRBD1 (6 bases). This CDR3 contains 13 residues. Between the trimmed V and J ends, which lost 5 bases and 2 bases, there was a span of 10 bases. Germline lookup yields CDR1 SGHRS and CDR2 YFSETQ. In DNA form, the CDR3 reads TGCGCCAGCAGGCCTGGACAGAACTATGGCTACACCTTC. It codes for CASRPGQNYGYTF.

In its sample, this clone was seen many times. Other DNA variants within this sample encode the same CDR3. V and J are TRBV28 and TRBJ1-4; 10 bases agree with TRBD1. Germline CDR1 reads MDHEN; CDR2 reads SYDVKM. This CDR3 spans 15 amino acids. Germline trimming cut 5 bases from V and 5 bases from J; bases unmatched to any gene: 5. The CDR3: CASSLPGQGNEKLFF. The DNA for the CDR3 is TGTGCCAGCAGTCTACCGGGACAGGGGAATGAAAAACTGTTTTTT.

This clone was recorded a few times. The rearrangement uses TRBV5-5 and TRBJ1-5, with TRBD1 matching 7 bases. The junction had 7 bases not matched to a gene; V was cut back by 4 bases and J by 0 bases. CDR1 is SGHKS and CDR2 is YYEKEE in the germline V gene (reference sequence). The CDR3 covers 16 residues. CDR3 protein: CASSQTQGYSNQPQHF. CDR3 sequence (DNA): TGTGCCAGCAGCCAGACACAGGGGTATAGCAATCAGCCCCAGCATTTT.

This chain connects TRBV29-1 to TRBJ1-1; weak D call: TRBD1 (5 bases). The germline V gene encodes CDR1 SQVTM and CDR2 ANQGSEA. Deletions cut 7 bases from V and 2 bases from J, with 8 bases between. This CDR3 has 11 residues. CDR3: CSGDANTEAFF. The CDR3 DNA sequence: TGCAGCGGGGACGCAAACACTGAAGCTTTCTTT.

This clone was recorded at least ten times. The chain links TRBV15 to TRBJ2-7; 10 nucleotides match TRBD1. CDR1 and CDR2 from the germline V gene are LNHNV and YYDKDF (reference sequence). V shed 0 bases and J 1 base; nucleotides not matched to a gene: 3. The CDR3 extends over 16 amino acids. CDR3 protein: CATSRDPGQGSYEQYF. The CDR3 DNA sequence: TGTGCCACCAGCAGAGATCCGGGACAGGGGTCCTACGAGCAGTACTTC. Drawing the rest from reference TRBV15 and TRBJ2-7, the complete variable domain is DAMVIQNPRYQVTQFGKPVTLSCSQTLNHNVMYWYQQKSSQAPKLLFHYYDKDFNNEADTPDNFQSRRPNTSFCFLDIRSPGLGDTAMYLCATSRDPGQGSYEQYFGPGTRLTVT.

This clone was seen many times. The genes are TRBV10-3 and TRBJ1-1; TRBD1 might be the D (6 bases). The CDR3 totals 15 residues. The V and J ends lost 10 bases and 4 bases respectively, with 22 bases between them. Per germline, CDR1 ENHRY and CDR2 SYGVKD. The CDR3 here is CATKTGSGGTTEAFF. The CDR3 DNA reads TGTGCCACAAAGACAGGTAGCGGTGGGACCACTGAAGCTTTCTTT.

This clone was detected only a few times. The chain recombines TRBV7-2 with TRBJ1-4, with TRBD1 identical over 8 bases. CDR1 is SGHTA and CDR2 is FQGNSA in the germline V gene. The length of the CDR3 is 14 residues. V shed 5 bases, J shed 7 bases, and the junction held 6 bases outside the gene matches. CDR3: CASSPTGEGEKLFF. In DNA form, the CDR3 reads TGTGCCAGCAGCCCGACAGGGGAAGGTGAAAAACTGTTTTTT.

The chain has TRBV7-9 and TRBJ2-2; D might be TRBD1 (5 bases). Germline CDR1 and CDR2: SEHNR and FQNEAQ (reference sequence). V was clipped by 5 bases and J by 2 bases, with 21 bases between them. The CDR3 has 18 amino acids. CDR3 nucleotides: TGTGCCAGCAGCCCGAGTCGAGGTCAGGGCCCTAACACCGGGGAGCTGTTTTTT. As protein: CASSPSRGQGPNTGELFF.

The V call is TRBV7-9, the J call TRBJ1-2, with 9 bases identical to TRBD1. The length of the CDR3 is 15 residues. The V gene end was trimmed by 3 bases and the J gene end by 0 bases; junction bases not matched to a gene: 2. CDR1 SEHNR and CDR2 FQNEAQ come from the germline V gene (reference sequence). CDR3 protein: CASSLTGGTNYGYTF. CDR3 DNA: TGTGCCAGCAGCTTGACAGGGGGAACTAACTATGGCTACACCTTC.

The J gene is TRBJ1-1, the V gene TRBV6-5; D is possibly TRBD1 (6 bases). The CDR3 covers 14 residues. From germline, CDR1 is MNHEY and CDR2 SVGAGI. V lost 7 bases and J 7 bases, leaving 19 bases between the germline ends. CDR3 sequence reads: CASTLGGRGLEAFF. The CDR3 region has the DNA TGTGCCAGCACCTTAGGCGGCAGGGGACTTGAAGCTTTCTTT.